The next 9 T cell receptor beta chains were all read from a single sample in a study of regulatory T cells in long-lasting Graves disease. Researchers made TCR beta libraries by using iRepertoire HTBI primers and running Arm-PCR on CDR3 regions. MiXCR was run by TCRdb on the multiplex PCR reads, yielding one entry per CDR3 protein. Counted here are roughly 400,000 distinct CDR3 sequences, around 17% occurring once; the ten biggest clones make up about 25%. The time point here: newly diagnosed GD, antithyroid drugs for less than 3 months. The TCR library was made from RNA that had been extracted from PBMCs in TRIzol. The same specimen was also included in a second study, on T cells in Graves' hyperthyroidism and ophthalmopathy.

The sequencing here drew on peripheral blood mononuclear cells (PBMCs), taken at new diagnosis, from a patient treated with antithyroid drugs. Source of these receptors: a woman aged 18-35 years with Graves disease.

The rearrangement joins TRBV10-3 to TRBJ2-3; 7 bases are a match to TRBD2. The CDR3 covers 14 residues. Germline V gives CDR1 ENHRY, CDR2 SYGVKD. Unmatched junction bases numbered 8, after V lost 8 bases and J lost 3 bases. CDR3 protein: CAIRAGEWTDTQYF. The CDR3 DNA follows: TGTGCCATCCGGGCGGGAGAATGGACAGATACGCAGTATTTT.

CDR3 nucleotide sequence: TGTGCCAGCCGGGGGGACGCCAAAGAGACCCAGTACTTC. Translating gives CASRGDAKETQYF. The genes are TRBV6-2 or TRBV6-3 and TRBJ2-5; 7 nucleotides align to TRBD2. J was trimmed by 3 bases and V by 8 bases; bases with no gene match: 6. The CDR3 is 13 amino acids. The V gene's germline CDR1 is MNHEY and CDR2 SVGEGT.

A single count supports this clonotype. The CDR3 reads CALKTYEQYF. The CDR3 coding sequence is TGTGCCCTGAAAACCTACGAGCAGTACTTC. This chain links TRBV30 with TRBJ2-7; no reliable D call. Germline CDR1 is GTSNPN and CDR2 is SVGIG (reference sequence). This CDR3 has 10 amino acids. The V end lost 8 bases, the J end lost 2 bases, and 7 bases lay between the germline ends.

The CDR3 protein is CASSPFGSEETQYF. As DNA, the CDR3 is TGTGCCAGCAGCCCGTTTGGTAGTGAAGAGACCCAGTACTTC. The chain uses TRBV7-2 and TRBJ2-5, with no clear D. This CDR3 spans 14 amino acids. Trimming stripped 5 bases from V and 3 bases from J, with 13 bases between. Germline V gives CDR1 SGHTA, CDR2 FQGNSA.

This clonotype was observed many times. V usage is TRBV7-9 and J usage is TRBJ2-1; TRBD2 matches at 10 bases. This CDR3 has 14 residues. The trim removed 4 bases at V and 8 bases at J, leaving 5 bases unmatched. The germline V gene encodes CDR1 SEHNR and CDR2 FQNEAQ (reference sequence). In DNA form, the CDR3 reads TGTGCCAGCAGCTATACTAGCGGGATAGATGAGCAGTTCTTC. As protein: CASSYTSGIDEQFF.

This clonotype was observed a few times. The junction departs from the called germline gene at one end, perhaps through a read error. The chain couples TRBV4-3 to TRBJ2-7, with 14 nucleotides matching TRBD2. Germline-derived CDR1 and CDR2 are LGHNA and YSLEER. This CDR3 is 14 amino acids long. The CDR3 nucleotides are TGTGCCAGCAGCCAAGGGACTAGCGGGAGCGAGCAGTACTTC. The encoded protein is CASSQGTSGSEQYF.

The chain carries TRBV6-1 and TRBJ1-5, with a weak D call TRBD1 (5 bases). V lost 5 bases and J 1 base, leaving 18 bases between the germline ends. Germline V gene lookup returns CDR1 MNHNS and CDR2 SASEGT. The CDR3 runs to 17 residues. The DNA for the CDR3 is TGTGCCAGCAGTCGGGACGCCACACCGCTCAGCAATCAGCCCCAGCATTTT. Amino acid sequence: CASSRDATPLSNQPQHF.

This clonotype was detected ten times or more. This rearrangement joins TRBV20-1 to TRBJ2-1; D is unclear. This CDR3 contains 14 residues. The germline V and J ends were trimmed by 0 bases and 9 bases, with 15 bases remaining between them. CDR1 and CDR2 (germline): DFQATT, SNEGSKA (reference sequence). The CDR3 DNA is TGCAGTGCTAGAGATCATCTGGGTAATAGTGAGCAGTTCTTC. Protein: CSARDHLGNSEQFF.

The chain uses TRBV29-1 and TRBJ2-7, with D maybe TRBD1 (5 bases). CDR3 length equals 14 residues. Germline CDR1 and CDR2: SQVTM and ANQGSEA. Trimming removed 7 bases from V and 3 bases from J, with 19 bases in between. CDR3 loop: CSANSGNPFYEQYF. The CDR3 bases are TGCAGCGCAAATTCAGGGAACCCTTTCTACGAGCAGTACTTC.